This TCR beta chain emerged from a study of cytomegalovirus exposure and HLA in healthy donors. Profiling relied on immunoSEQ multiplex PCR, and the TCRdb table lists in-frame clones only, not all of them. The table records 150,000 to 200,000 clones, approximately 80% of them present only once. V lost 0 bases and J 0 bases, leaving 6 bases between the germline ends. The CDR3 covers 16 residues. The germline gives CDR1 MRHNA, CDR2 SNTAGT. The sample was PBMCs. The chain has TRBV6-4 and TRBJ2-6; tentative D call: TRBD1 (5 bases). The TCR was taken from a man aged 18 to 29 in good health and CMV-seropositive. Written as DNA, the CDR3 is TGTGCCAGCAGTGACTCAGGGGTCTCTGGGGCCAACGTCCTGACTTTC. This translates into CASSDSGVSGANVLTF.